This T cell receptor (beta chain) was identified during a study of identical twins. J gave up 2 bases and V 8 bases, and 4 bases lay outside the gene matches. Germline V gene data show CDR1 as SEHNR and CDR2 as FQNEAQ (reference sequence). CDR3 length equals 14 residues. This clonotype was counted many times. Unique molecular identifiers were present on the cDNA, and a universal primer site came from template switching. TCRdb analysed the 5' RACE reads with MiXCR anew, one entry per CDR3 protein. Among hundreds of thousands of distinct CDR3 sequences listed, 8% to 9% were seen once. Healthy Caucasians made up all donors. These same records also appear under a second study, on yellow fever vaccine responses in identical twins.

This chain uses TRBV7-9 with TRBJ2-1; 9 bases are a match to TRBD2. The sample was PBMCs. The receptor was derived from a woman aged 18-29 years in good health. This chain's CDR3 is CASLKRGAYNEQFF. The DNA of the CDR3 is TGTGCCAGCCTCAAGCGGGGGGCCTACAATGAGCAGTTCTTC. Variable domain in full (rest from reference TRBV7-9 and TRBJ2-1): DTGVSQNPRHKITKRGQNVTFRCDPISEHNRLYWYRQTLGQGPEFLTYFQNEAQLEKSRLLSDRFSAERPKGSFSTLEIQRTEQGDSAMYLCASLKRGAYNEQFFGPGTRLTVL.